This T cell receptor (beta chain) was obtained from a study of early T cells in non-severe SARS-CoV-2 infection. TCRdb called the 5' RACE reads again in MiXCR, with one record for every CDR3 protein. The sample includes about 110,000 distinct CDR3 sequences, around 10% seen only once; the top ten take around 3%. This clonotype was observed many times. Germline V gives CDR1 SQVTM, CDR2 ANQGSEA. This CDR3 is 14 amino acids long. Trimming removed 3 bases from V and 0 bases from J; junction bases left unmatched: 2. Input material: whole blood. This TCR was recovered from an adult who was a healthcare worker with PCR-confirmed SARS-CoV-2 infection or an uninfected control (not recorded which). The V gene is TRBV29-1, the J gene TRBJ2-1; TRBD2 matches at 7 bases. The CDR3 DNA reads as TGCAGCGTTGAGGGCGGGAGCTCCTACAATGAGCAGTTCTTC. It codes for CSVEGGSSYNEQFF.